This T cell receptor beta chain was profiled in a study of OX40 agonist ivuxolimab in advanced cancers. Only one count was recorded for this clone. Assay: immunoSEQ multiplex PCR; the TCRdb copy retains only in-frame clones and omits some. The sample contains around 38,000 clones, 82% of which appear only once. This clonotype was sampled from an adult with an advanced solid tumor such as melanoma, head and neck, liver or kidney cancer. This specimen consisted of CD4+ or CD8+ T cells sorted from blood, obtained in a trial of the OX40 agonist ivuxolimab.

CDR3 loop: CASSSRGDIIAADTQYF. CDR3 bases: TGTGCCAGCAGTTCCCGGGGGGATATTATTGCGGCAGATACGCAGTATTTT. V and J are TRBV27 and TRBJ2-3; 7 positions match TRBD2. V shed 4 bases, J shed 4 bases, and the junction held 14 bases outside the gene matches. The CDR3 covers 17 residues. From germline, CDR1 is MNHEY and CDR2 SMNVEV (reference sequence).